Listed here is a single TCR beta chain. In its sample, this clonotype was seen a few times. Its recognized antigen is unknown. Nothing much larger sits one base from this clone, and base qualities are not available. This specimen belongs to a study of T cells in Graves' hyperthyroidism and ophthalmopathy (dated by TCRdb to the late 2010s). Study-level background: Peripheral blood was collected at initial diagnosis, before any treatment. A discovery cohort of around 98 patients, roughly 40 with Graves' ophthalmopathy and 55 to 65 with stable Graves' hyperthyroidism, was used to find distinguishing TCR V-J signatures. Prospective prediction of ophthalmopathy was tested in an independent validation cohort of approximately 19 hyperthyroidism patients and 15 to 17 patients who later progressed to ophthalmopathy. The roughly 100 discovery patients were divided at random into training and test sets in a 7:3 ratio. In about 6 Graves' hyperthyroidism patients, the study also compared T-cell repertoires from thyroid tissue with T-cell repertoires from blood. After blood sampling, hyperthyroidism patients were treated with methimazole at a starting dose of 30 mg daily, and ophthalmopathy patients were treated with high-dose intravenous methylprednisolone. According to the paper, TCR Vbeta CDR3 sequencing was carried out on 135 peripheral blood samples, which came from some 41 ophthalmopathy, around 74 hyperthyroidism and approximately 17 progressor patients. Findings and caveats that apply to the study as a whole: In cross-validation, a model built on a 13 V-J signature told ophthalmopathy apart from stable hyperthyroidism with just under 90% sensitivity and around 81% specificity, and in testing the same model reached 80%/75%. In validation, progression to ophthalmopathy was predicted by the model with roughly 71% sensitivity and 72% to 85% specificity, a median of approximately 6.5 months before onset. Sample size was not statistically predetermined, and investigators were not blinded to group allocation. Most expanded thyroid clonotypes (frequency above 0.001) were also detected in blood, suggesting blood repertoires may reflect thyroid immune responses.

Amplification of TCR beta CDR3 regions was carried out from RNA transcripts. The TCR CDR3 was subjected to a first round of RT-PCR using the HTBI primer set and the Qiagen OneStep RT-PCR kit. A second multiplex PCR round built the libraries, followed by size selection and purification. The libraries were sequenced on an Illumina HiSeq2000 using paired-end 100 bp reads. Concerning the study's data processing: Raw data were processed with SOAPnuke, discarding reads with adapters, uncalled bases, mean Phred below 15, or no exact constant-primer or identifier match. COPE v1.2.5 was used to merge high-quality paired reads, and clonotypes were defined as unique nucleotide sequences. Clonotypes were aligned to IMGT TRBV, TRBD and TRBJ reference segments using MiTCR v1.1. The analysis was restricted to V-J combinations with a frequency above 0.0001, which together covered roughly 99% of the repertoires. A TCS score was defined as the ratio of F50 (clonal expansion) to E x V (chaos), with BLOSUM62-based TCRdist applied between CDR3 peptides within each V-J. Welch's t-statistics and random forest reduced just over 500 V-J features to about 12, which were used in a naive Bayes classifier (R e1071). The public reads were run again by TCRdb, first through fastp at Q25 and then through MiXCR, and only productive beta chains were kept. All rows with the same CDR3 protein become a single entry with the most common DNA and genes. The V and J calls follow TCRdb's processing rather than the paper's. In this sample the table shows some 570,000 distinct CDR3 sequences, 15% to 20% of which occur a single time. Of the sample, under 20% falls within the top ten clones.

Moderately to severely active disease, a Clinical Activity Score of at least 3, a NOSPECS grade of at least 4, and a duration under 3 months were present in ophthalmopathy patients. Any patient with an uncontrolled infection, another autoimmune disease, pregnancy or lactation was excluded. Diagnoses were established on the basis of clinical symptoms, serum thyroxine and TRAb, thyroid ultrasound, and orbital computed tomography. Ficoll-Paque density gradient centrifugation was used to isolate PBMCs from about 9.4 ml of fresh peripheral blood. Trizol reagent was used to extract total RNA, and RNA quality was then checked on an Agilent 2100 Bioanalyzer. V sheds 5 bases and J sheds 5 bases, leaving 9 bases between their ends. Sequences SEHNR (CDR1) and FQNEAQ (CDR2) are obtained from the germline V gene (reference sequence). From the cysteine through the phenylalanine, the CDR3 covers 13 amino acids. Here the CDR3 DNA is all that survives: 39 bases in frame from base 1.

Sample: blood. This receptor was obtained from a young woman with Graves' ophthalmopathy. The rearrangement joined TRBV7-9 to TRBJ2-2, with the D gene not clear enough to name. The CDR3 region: CASSANQTGELFF. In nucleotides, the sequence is TGTGCCAGCAGCGCTAACCAAACCGGGGAGCTGTTTTTT. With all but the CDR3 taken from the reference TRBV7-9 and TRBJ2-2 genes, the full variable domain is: DTGVSQNPRHKITKRGQNVTFRCDPISEHNRLYWYRQTLGQGPEFLTYFQNEAQLEKSRLLSDRFSAERPKGSFSTLEIQRTEQGDSAMYLCASSANQTGELFFGEGSRLTVL.